This TCR beta chain is drawn from a study of OX40 agonist ivuxolimab in advanced cancers. V lost 5 bases to trimming and J lost 3 bases, with 14 bases between them. The V gene's germline CDR1 is MNHEY and CDR2 SVGAGI. This CDR3 has 14 amino acids. Produced via immunoSEQ multiplex PCR; TCRdb's table is partial and in-frame only. The sample lists 70,000 or so clones, 88% occurring once. The chain uses TRBV6-5 and TRBJ2-7, with D unresolved. Sequenced material: CD4+ or CD8+ T cells sorted from blood, taken in a trial of the OX40 agonist ivuxolimab. The source is an adult with an advanced solid tumor such as melanoma, head and neck, liver or kidney cancer. Here the CDR3 DNA reads TGTGCCAGCAGTGTAGCCGGCAGGAACTACGAGCAGTACTTC. Translating gives CASSVAGRNYEQYF.